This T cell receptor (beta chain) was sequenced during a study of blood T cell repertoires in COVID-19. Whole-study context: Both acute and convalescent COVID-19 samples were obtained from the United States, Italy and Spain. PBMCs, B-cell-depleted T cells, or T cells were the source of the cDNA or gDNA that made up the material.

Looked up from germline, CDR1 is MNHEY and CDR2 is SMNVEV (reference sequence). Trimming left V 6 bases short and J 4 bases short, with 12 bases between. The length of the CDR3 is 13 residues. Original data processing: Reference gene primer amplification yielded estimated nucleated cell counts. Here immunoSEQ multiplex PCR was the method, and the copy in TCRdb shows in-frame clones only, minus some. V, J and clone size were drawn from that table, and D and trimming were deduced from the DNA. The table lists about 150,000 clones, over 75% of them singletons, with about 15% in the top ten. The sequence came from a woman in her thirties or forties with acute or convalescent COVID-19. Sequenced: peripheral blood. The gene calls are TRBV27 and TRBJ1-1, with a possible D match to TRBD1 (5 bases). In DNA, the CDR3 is TGTGCCAGCAGGACCCTCGGGGGCACTGAAGCTTTCTTT. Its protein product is CASRTLGGTEAFF.